Listed here is a single T cell receptor beta chain. Its antigen is not identified. These data are taken from a study of CD4+ T cells in melanoma. Overall study results and limits: Reportedly, melanoma neoantigen-specific CD4+ T cells showed varied differentiation states. CD8+ T cell, macrophage and B cell function reportedly correlated with neoantigen-specific CD4+ T cells.

TCRdb's table, derived via immunoSEQ multiplex PCR, lists solely in-frame clones and lacks some. The table records about 140,000 clones, around nine tenths of them present only once. Between the trimmed V and J ends, which lost 0 bases and 10 bases, there was a span of 11 bases. The CDR3 is 14 residues long. Germline V gene lookup returns CDR1 SGHDT and CDR2 YYEEEE. The chain employs TRBV5-6 and TRBJ1-6; D is undetermined. The receptor's source is a human donor with melanoma. The CDR3 loop reads CASSLGQTGSPLHF. For the CDR3, the DNA is TGTGCCAGCAGCTTGGGGCAGACCGGGTCACCCCTCCACTTT.